These 11 T cell receptor beta chains originate from one sample sequenced in a study of shared clonotypes between healthy human individuals. Clones were read by immunoSEQ multiplex PCR, and TCRdb kept only the in-frame ones, dropping some. Seen here are 950,000 to 1,300,000 clones, more than 65% observed once, and the top ten hold about 1.5%. The sample was memory CD4+ T cells sorted from blood. The subset is: CD45RA-negative fraction. Source of these receptors: a man aged 18 to 30 in good health.

The V gene is TRBV10-3, the J gene TRBJ2-1; 8 bases are shared with TRBD1. CDR3 length equals 15 residues. V dropped 6 bases and J dropped 6; count of bases not matched to a gene: 10. CDR1 is ENHRY and CDR2 is SYGVKD in the germline V gene. CDR3 sequence reads: CAIRDRAFVSNEQFF. CDR3 DNA: TGTGCCATCAGGGACAGGGCATTTGTATCCAATGAGCAGTTCTTC.

The chain couples TRBV27 to TRBJ2-1; D perhaps matches TRBD1 (5 bases). Germline V gene sequence: CDR1 MNHEY, CDR2 SMNVEV (reference sequence). The CDR3 runs 15 residues. V lost 2 bases and J lost 3, with 11 bases in between. The chain's CDR3 is CASSLRGLGYNEQFF. The DNA for the CDR3 is TGTGCCAGCAGTTTAAGGGGTCTGGGCTACAATGAGCAGTTCTTC.

This clone has only a few counts. The gene calls are TRBV27 and TRBJ2-1; D could derive from TRBD1 or TRBD2 (5 bases each). The CDR3 contains 15 residues. Germline V gene lookup returns CDR1 MNHEY and CDR2 SMNVEV (reference sequence). The V gene lost 6 bases and the J gene lost 7 bases, with 19 bases spanning the gap. CDR3 sequence reads: CASSTGGTGINEQFF. For the CDR3, the DNA is TGTGCCAGCAGCACAGGTGGGACCGGGATAAATGAGCAGTTCTTC.

The chain couples TRBV9 to TRBJ2-3, with 7 bases lining up with TRBD2. V dropped 0 bases and J dropped 2; count of bases not matched to a gene: 6. Germline lookup yields CDR1 SGDLS and CDR2 YYNGEE. The CDR3 is 16 residues long. CDR3 in amino acids: CASSVVDSGFTDTQYF. DNA for the CDR3: TGTGCCAGCAGCGTAGTAGATAGCGGGTTCACAGATACGCAGTATTTT.

This clone has just a few counts. The chain carries TRBV28 and TRBJ1-2; D uncertain. Germline values: CDR1 MDHEN, CDR2 SYDVKM. V lost 4 bases and J 8 bases, leaving 8 bases between the germline ends. CDR3 length: 11 amino acids. CDR3 region: CASSSNRGYTF. The CDR3 nucleotides read TGTGCCAGCAGTTCAAATCGGGGCTACACCTTC.

This chain uses TRBV5-5 with TRBJ1-2, with D possibly matching TRBD1 (6 bases). The germline V gene has CDR1 SGHKS and CDR2 YYEKEE (reference sequence). The CDR3 runs to 16 residues. V dropped 4 bases and J dropped 5 bases, with 21 bases sitting between them. The DNA of the CDR3 is TGTGCCAGCAGCCCGGGGTCCGGACAGCAGATATATGGCTACACCTTC. This sequence encodes CASSPGSGQQIYGYTF. The variable domain in full, completed from reference TRBV5-5 and TRBJ1-2, reads DAGVTQSPTHLIKTRGQQVTLRCSPISGHKSVSWYQQVLGQGPQFIFQYYEKEERGRGNFPDRFSARQFPNYSSELNVNALLLGDSALYLCASSPGSGQQIYGYTFGSGTRLTVV.

The gene calls are TRBV5-4 and TRBJ2-7; TRBD2 agrees at 13 bases. V lost 4 bases and J lost 1; bases outside the gene matches: 2. The germline CDR1 and CDR2 sequences are SGHNT and YYREEE (reference sequence). This CDR3 comprises 15 residues. CDR3 in amino acids: CASSPGLAGSYEQYF. The DNA of the CDR3 is TGTGCCAGCAGCCCGGGACTAGCGGGATCCTACGAGCAGTACTTC. Supplemented by reference TRBV5-4 and TRBJ2-7, the full variable domain reads ETGVTQSPTHLIKTRGQQVTLRCSSQSGHNTVSWYQQALGQGPQFIFQYYREEENGRGNFPPRFSGLQFPNYSSELNVNALELDDSALYLCASSPGLAGSYEQYFGPGTRLTVT.

To note about this clone: The sample has other DNA sequences that encode this CDR3 too. The chain employs TRBV30 and TRBJ1-1; 7 bases fit TRBD1. This CDR3 is 12 amino acids long. The J segment lost 5 bases and the V segment lost 2 bases, leaving 2 bases of the junction unmatched. From germline, CDR1 is GTSNPN and CDR2 SVGIG (reference sequence). The chain's CDR3 is CAWSSGGTEAFF. CDR3 DNA sequence: TGTGCCTGGAGTTCAGGGGGAACTGAAGCTTTCTTT.

The chain couples TRBV2 to TRBJ1-4; 12 nucleotides line up with TRBD1. J gave up 8 bases and V 3 bases, and 4 bases lay outside the gene matches. The CDR3 is 15 residues long. In germline, CDR1 is SNHLY, CDR2 FYNNEI. CDR3 sequence: CASSEGDRGLEKLFF. DNA for the CDR3: TGTGCCAGCAGTGAGGGGGACAGGGGGCTAGAAAAACTGTTTTTT.

This clone was picked up one time. V usage is TRBV5-1 and J usage is TRBJ1-6; no definite D call. V shed 0 bases and J shed 9 bases, with 13 bases lying between them. Germline V lookup: CDR1 SGHRS, CDR2 YFSETQ. The CDR3 has 15 amino acids. CDR3 in DNA: TGCGCCAGCAGCTTGGAATCCCAACGGAGTTCACCCCTCCACTTT. Translating it yields CASSLESQRSSPLHF.

A few counts support this clone. This sample also contains other DNA sequences that code for the same CDR3. DNA for the CDR3: TGTGCCATCAGTGAACCGACGGTGAACACTGAAGCTTTCTTT. Residues: CAISEPTVNTEAFF. The rearrangement joins TRBV10-3 to TRBJ1-1; D gene ambiguous. Trimming shortened V by 3 bases and J by 0 bases, and 8 bases separated the two germline ends. This CDR3 has 14 amino acids. Germline CDR1 reads ENHRY; CDR2 reads SYGVKD.